This T cell receptor (beta chain) came from a study of cytomegalovirus exposure and HLA in healthy donors. With respect to this clone: Its antigen remains unknown.

PCR involved 60 Vbeta and 13 Jbeta primers. Authors' processing steps: Some 80 million unique TCR beta chains, some 11 million shared, were counted in a later analysis. Libraries were prepared by immunoSEQ multiplex PCR; TCRdb keeps only in-frame clonotypes and omits some of them. That table furnishes V, J and clone size, whereas the DNA furnished D and trimming. The sample records some 170,000 clones, just over 70% being singletons. Per the germline V gene, CDR1 is SGHVS and CDR2 is FQNEAQ. CDR3 size: 14 residues. V lost 4 bases and J lost 6, with 15 bases in between. Unrecorded for this donor was the CMV serostatus. Regarding the study as a whole: TCR beta chain V- and J-gene trimming was linked, in a later analysis, to a missense variant in DCLRE1C. High sensitivity and specificity were reportedly achieved when the classifier diagnosed cytomegalovirus status.

This TCR was sampled from a human donor in good health. This chain joins TRBV7-8 and TRBJ1-2; D possibly corresponds to TRBD1 (6 bases). The sample comprised PBMCs. The DNA of the CDR3 is TGTGCCAGCAGCTCGGAAACAGGGTCGAATGGCTACACCTTC. Amino acids: CASSSETGSNGYTF.